A selection of T cell receptor beta chains follows, all from one sample in a study of T cell repertoires in cytomegalovirus infection. No antigen is known for these receptors. A single record per CDR3 protein comes from TCRdb applying MiXCR to the reads. This sample has 450,000 to 600,000 distinct CDR3 sequences, with roughly a third found just once. The material was cultured PBMCs, obtained from culture after CMV antigen stimulation. These receptors originate from a human donor in good health (CMV status not recorded). Some clones in this sample may be carry-over from other donors' samples. CDR3s include the opening cysteine and the closing phenylalanine or tryptophan. The order of the fields is D gene, V gene, clone size, J gene, CDR3 DNA, CDR3 protein. D genes are given only for firm matches. A clone size is listed for some rows: how often the clone was seen (once, few, many), or a class if it is expanded.

d_call: NA
v_call: TRBV5-8
clone_size: NA
j_call: TRBJ2-1
cdr3_nt: TGTGCCAGCGGTGGGCGGCCGACACAGTTCTTC
cdr3_aa: CASGGRPTQFF

d_call: NA
v_call: TRBV29-1
clone_size: once
j_call: TRBJ1-1
cdr3_nt: TGCAGCGTTGAAGGGCAGGGATACACTGAAGCTTTCTTT
cdr3_aa: CSVEGQGYTEAFF

d_call: NA
v_call: TRBV12-3/TRBV12-4
clone_size: NA
j_call: TRBJ2-7
cdr3_nt: TGTGCCAGCAGTTATGAGGGCGGGGTGAGCTCCTACGAGCAGTACTTC
cdr3_aa: CASSYEGGVSSYEQYF

d_call: TRBD1
v_call: TRBV7-8
clone_size: few
j_call: TRBJ2-3
cdr3_nt: TGTGCCAGCAGCCCTATAGGACAGGGACGCACAGATACGCAGTATTTT
cdr3_aa: CASSPIGQGRTDTQYF

d_call: NA
v_call: TRBV12-3/TRBV12-4
clone_size: NA
j_call: TRBJ2-1
cdr3_nt: TGTGCCAGCAGTATTAATTCCCGGCCCGAGAAGTTCTTC
cdr3_aa: CASSINSRPEKFF

d_call: NA
v_call: TRBV7-6
clone_size: many
j_call: TRBJ2-5
cdr3_nt: TGTGCCAGCAGCTTCTCCGGGGTAAAAGAGACCCAGTACTTC
cdr3_aa: CASSFSGVKETQYF

d_call: NA
v_call: TRBV7-2
clone_size: NA
j_call: TRBJ2-2
cdr3_nt: TGTGCCAGCAGCTTTTTAAGGGGCGCGGTCGGGGAGCTGTTTTTT
cdr3_aa: CASSFLRGAVGELFF

d_call: NA
v_call: TRBV6-5
clone_size: NA
j_call: TRBJ1-1
cdr3_nt: TGTGCCAGCAGTTACTCCCTAATTACAGGGACCACTGAAGCTTTCTTT
cdr3_aa: CASSYSLITGTTEAFF

d_call: TRBD1
v_call: TRBV6-1
clone_size: few
j_call: TRBJ1-1
cdr3_nt: TGTGCCAGCAACCCGGGACAGACGAACACTGAAGCTTTCTTT
cdr3_aa: CASNPGQTNTEAFF

d_call: NA
v_call: TRBV4-1
clone_size: NA
j_call: TRBJ2-1
cdr3_nt: TGCGCCAGCAGCCAAGAAAACGGACCATACAATGAGCAGTTCTTC
cdr3_aa: CASSQENGPYNEQFF

d_call: TRBD2
v_call: TRBV2
clone_size: NA
j_call: TRBJ2-1
cdr3_nt: TGTGCCAGCAGTGACCGTAGCGGGCCCTACAATGAGCAGTTCTTC
cdr3_aa: CASSDRSGPYNEQFF

d_call: TRBD2
v_call: TRBV19
clone_size: many
j_call: TRBJ2-1
cdr3_nt: TGTGCCAGCTGTCTAGCGGGAGGGGCCTACAATGAGCAGTTCTTC
cdr3_aa: CASCLAGGAYNEQFF

d_call: TRBD2
v_call: TRBV20-1
clone_size: NA
j_call: TRBJ2-5
cdr3_nt: TGCAGTGCCAATCCCGGGGGGGGGACGGAGACCCAGTACTTC
cdr3_aa: CSANPGGGTETQYF

d_call: NA
v_call: TRBV7-3
clone_size: few
j_call: TRBJ2-1
cdr3_nt: TGTGCCAGCAGCTCATTGGGGGGAGACAATGAGCAGTTCTTC
cdr3_aa: CASSSLGGDNEQFF

d_call: NA
v_call: TRBV12-5
clone_size: few
j_call: TRBJ2-1
cdr3_nt: TGTGCTAGTGGTTCCCTGATGGAGAATGAGCAGTTCTTC
cdr3_aa: CASGSLMENEQFF

d_call: NA
v_call: TRBV7-2
clone_size: NA
j_call: TRBJ1-1
cdr3_nt: TGCGCCAGCAGCGAGGGGGGGAACGCTGAAGCTTTCTTT
cdr3_aa: CASSEGGNAEAFF

d_call: NA
v_call: TRBV28
clone_size: few
j_call: TRBJ2-2
cdr3_nt: TGTGCCAGCAAAGGTTCGAACACCGGGGAGCTGTTTTTT
cdr3_aa: CASKGSNTGELFF

d_call: NA
v_call: TRBV12-5
clone_size: once
j_call: TRBJ2-1
cdr3_nt: TGTGCTAGTGGTTTGGGTTACAATGAGCAGTTCTTC
cdr3_aa: CASGLGYNEQFF

d_call: NA
v_call: TRBV27
clone_size: NA
j_call: TRBJ2-1
cdr3_nt: TGTGCCAGCAGTTTATTGGGACTTCAGTATGAGCAGTTCTTC
cdr3_aa: CASSLLGLQYEQFF

d_call: NA
v_call: TRBV28
clone_size: NA
j_call: TRBJ2-7
cdr3_nt: TGTGCCAGCAGTTTATCTGGGAGCGATCAGTACGAGCAGTACTTC
cdr3_aa: CASSLSGSDQYEQYF

d_call: NA
v_call: TRBV28
clone_size: few
j_call: TRBJ2-5
cdr3_nt: NA
cdr3_aa: CASSTSTRLEETQYF

d_call: TRBD1
v_call: TRBV4-2
clone_size: NA
j_call: TRBJ2-7
cdr3_nt: TGTGCCAGCAGCCGGGACCCGGGACAGGGGAACTACGAGCAGTACTTC
cdr3_aa: CASSRDPGQGNYEQYF

d_call: NA
v_call: TRBV12-3/TRBV12-4
clone_size: few
j_call: TRBJ2-1
cdr3_nt: TGTGCCAGCAGGGGGGGACAGATCCAGTTCTTC
cdr3_aa: CASRGGQIQFF

d_call: TRBD2
v_call: TRBV5-1
clone_size: NA
j_call: TRBJ2-1
cdr3_nt: TGCGCCAGCAGCTCACCTCCGGGACTAGCGGGACTCAATGAGCAGTTCTTC
cdr3_aa: CASSSPPGLAGLNEQFF

d_call: NA
v_call: TRBV7-2
clone_size: many
j_call: TRBJ2-7
cdr3_nt: TGTGCCAGCAGCTTAGGAGCAGGGCGTACCTACGAGCAGTACTTC
cdr3_aa: CASSLGAGRTYEQYF

d_call: NA
v_call: TRBV6-2/TRBV6-3
clone_size: NA
j_call: TRBJ1-3
cdr3_nt: TGTGCCAGCAGTTACCTGGGGGACCGAAACACCATATATTTT
cdr3_aa: CASSYLGDRNTIYF

d_call: NA
v_call: TRBV28
clone_size: NA
j_call: TRBJ1-5
cdr3_nt: TGTGCCAGCAGTTCCCCTAGAGAAGATAGCAATCAGCCCCAGCATTTT
cdr3_aa: CASSSPREDSNQPQHF

d_call: TRBD1
v_call: TRBV10-2
clone_size: NA
j_call: TRBJ1-5
cdr3_nt: TGCGCCAGTAGAACAGGGGGTGACAGCAATCAGCCCCAGCATTTT
cdr3_aa: CASRTGGDSNQPQHF

d_call: TRBD2
v_call: TRBV12-3/TRBV12-4
clone_size: NA
j_call: TRBJ2-3
cdr3_nt: TGTGCCAGCAGTTCCCCAGCGGGAGTGTCAGATACGCAGTATTTT
cdr3_aa: CASSSPAGVSDTQYF

d_call: NA
v_call: TRBV7-6
clone_size: few
j_call: TRBJ1-5
cdr3_nt: TGTGCCAGCAGCTTAGTGAGAGGGACAATTAGCAATCAGCCCCAGCATTTT
cdr3_aa: CASSLVRGTISNQPQHF

d_call: TRBD2
v_call: TRBV6-2/TRBV6-3
clone_size: NA
j_call: TRBJ2-3
cdr3_nt: TGTGCCAGCAGACCTTTTCTTAGCGGGGTCACAGATACGCAGTATTTT
cdr3_aa: CASRPFLSGVTDTQYF

d_call: NA
v_call: TRBV7-8
clone_size: few
j_call: TRBJ2-1
cdr3_nt: TGTGCCAGCAGCTCCCTTGGCGGAAGCTCCTACAATGAGCAGTTCTTC
cdr3_aa: CASSSLGGSSYNEQFF

d_call: TRBD1
v_call: TRBV4-2
clone_size: NA
j_call: TRBJ1-6
cdr3_nt: TGTGCCAGCAGCACTCTGACCGGGACAGTAAATTCACCCCTCCACTTT
cdr3_aa: CASSTLTGTVNSPLHF

d_call: NA
v_call: TRBV9
clone_size: NA
j_call: TRBJ2-3
cdr3_nt: TGTGCCAGCAGCGCTAGGGTGGCAGATACGCAGTATTTT
cdr3_aa: CASSARVADTQYF

d_call: NA
v_call: TRBV28
clone_size: few
j_call: TRBJ1-2
cdr3_nt: TGTGCCAGCAGTTCGGCGGGGGATGGCTACACCTTC
cdr3_aa: CASSSAGDGYTF

d_call: NA
v_call: TRBV19
clone_size: NA
j_call: TRBJ2-2
cdr3_nt: TGTGCCAGTAGTAGCCAGGGCAGGAGTACCGGGGAGCTGTTTTTT
cdr3_aa: CASSSQGRSTGELFF

d_call: NA
v_call: TRBV7-2
clone_size: many
j_call: TRBJ2-1
cdr3_nt: TGTGCCAGCGGAACGGGACTTAACAATGAGCAGTTCTTC
cdr3_aa: CASGTGLNNEQFF

d_call: NA
v_call: TRBV2
clone_size: NA
j_call: TRBJ2-5
cdr3_nt: TGTGCCAGCAACAAGGGCGGAGAGACCCAGTACTTC
cdr3_aa: CASNKGGETQYF

d_call: NA
v_call: TRBV10-3
clone_size: NA
j_call: TRBJ1-5
cdr3_nt: TGTGCCATCAGTTCTTTCGGGACAAATAGCAATCAGCCCCAGCATTTT
cdr3_aa: CAISSFGTNSNQPQHF

d_call: NA
v_call: TRBV7-2
clone_size: few
j_call: TRBJ2-7
cdr3_nt: TGTGCCAGCAGCTCGCCCGGACGGGTCTCCTACGAGCAGTACTTC
cdr3_aa: CASSSPGRVSYEQYF

d_call: NA
v_call: TRBV7-9
clone_size: NA
j_call: TRBJ2-3
cdr3_nt: TGTGCCAGCAGCTACGGACAGACTAGCACAGATACGCAGTATTTT
cdr3_aa: CASSYGQTSTDTQYF

d_call: TRBD2
v_call: TRBV27
clone_size: NA
j_call: TRBJ2-4
cdr3_nt: TGTGCCAGCAGTATTTCAAGCGGGGTCGGGGCCAAAAACATTCAGTACTTC
cdr3_aa: CASSISSGVGAKNIQYF

d_call: TRBD1
v_call: TRBV20-1
clone_size: NA
j_call: TRBJ1-1
cdr3_nt: TGCAGTGCTAGAGATGTGGGACAGGGGTCCAGGGCTTTCTTT
cdr3_aa: CSARDVGQGSRAFF

d_call: NA
v_call: TRBV7-6
clone_size: NA
j_call: TRBJ2-2
cdr3_nt: TGTGCCAGCAGCTTCCTAGAGGAGTCGGGCGGGGAGCTGTTTTTT
cdr3_aa: CASSFLEESGGELFF

d_call: NA
v_call: TRBV6-5
clone_size: NA
j_call: TRBJ1-4
cdr3_nt: TGTGCCAGCAGTTACTCGACCCTTAATGAAAAACTGTTTTTT
cdr3_aa: CASSYSTLNEKLFF

d_call: NA
v_call: TRBV6-6
clone_size: few
j_call: TRBJ1-2
cdr3_nt: TGTGCCAGCACCCCATTAGGGGGGAACTATGGCTACACCTTC
cdr3_aa: CASTPLGGNYGYTF

d_call: TRBD1
v_call: TRBV20-1
clone_size: NA
j_call: TRBJ1-1
cdr3_nt: TGCAGTGCTAGCGTGACAGGGATTGGGAACACTGAAGCTTTCTTT
cdr3_aa: CSASVTGIGNTEAFF

d_call: NA
v_call: TRBV7-6
clone_size: few
j_call: TRBJ2-3
cdr3_nt: TGTGCCAGCAGCTTACAACTGTTCACAGATACGCAGTATTTT
cdr3_aa: CASSLQLFTDTQYF

d_call: TRBD2
v_call: TRBV27
clone_size: NA
j_call: TRBJ2-5
cdr3_nt: TGTGCCAGCAGTACATGGGGACTAGCGGAGAACCAAGAGACCCAGTACTTC
cdr3_aa: CASSTWGLAENQETQYF

d_call: NA
v_call: TRBV19
clone_size: many
j_call: TRBJ2-2
cdr3_nt: TGTGCCAGTACCATCCCAGGGTTTGGGGAGCTGTTTTTT
cdr3_aa: CASTIPGFGELFF

d_call: NA
v_call: TRBV7-8
clone_size: NA
j_call: TRBJ1-2
cdr3_nt: TGTGCCAGCAGCTCGGGCCTAGGGGCTAACTATGGCTACACCTTC
cdr3_aa: CASSSGLGANYGYTF

d_call: TRBD2
v_call: TRBV7-9
clone_size: NA
j_call: TRBJ2-1
cdr3_nt: TGTGCCAGCAGCTCAGGACTAGCGGGACAGCAGTTCTTC
cdr3_aa: CASSSGLAGQQFF

d_call: TRBD1
v_call: TRBV5-5
clone_size: few
j_call: TRBJ2-5
cdr3_nt: TGTGCCAGCAGCGTGACAGGGGGGGCGACCCAGTACTTC
cdr3_aa: CASSVTGGATQYF

d_call: NA
v_call: TRBV28
clone_size: NA
j_call: TRBJ2-7
cdr3_nt: TGTGCCAGCAGTTTATTAGGGTACTACGAGCAGTACTTC
cdr3_aa: CASSLLGYYEQYF

d_call: TRBD2
v_call: TRBV24-1
clone_size: NA
j_call: TRBJ2-1
cdr3_nt: TGTGCCACCAGTGGCCCGGGACTAGCGGGACCTGAGCAGTTCTTC
cdr3_aa: CATSGPGLAGPEQFF

d_call: NA
v_call: TRBV20-1
clone_size: NA
j_call: TRBJ1-5
cdr3_nt: TGCAGTGCTGGAAAGGGCCCCAATCAGCCCCAGCATTTT
cdr3_aa: CSAGKGPNQPQHF

d_call: TRBD2
v_call: TRBV29-1
clone_size: NA
j_call: TRBJ2-1
cdr3_nt: TGCAGCGGAACCCAACTAGCGGGAGGTAGCAATGAGCAGTTCTTC
cdr3_aa: CSGTQLAGGSNEQFF